These 20 T cell receptor beta chains came from one sample sequenced in a study of blood T cell repertoires in COVID-19. Measured with immunoSEQ multiplex PCR; TCRdb has only the in-frame clones, and not every one. The repertoire holds about 350,000 clones, about 88% seen once, with under 8.5% in the top ten. The sample consisted of peripheral blood. These receptors originate from an older woman with COVID-19, enrolled during active disease.

This clone was seen only once. This chain links TRBV5-1 with TRBJ2-7, with 13 bases lining up with TRBD2. Germline V gives CDR1 SGHRS, CDR2 YFSETQ. V was clipped by 4 bases and J by 6 bases; unmatched bases: 4. This CDR3 has 14 residues. CDR3 sequence reads: CASSGRTSGGEQYF. The CDR3 DNA sequence: TGCGCCAGCAGCGGCAGGACTAGCGGGGGCGAGCAGTACTTC.

In this sample, this clone turned up once. The chain carries TRBV11-2 and TRBJ2-7, with a weak D call TRBD2 (6 bases). V was trimmed by 6 bases and J by 6 bases, leaving 15 bases between them. Looked up from germline, CDR1 is SGHAT and CDR2 is FQNNGV. The CDR3 covers 13 residues. CDR3 DNA: TGTGCCAGCAGTCCAGATCGGGGGATCGAGCAGTACTTC. It codes for CASSPDRGIEQYF.

The chain employs TRBV6-5 and TRBJ1-2; a weak D match, TRBD1 (5 bases). The V end lost 0 bases, the J end lost 5 bases, and 13 bases lay between the germline ends. The germline CDR1 and CDR2 sequences are MNHEY and SVGAGI. The CDR3 is made up of 15 amino acids. CDR3 bases: TGTGCCAGCAGTTACTCAGGCGGGGGGGAATATGGCTACACCTTC. It translates to CASSYSGGGEYGYTF.

The chain has TRBV2 and TRBJ2-5, with D possibly being TRBD1 (6 bases). In germline, CDR1 is SNHLY, CDR2 FYNNEI. V lost 6 bases, J lost 5 bases, and 13 bases lay in between. This CDR3 region has 13 residues. The CDR3 nucleotides are TGTGCCAGCAGAGGACAGTGGGGGGAGACCCAGTACTTC. Translation gives CASRGQWGETQYF.

The J gene is TRBJ2-7, the V gene TRBV7-9; 8 bases map to TRBD1. Losses at the gene ends were 5 bases for V and 4 bases for J; bases not matched to a gene: 10. This CDR3 has 15 residues. CDR1 SEHNR and CDR2 FQNEAQ come from the germline V gene (reference sequence). CDR3 nucleotide sequence: TGTGCCAGCAGCCCCACAGAGACAGGGGATTACGAGCAGTACTTC. Translated: CASSPTETGDYEQYF.

The V gene is TRBV6-7, the J gene TRBJ1-4; perhaps TRBD1 as D (5 bases). TRBV6-7 is filed as an ORF, its function uncertain. There are 15 residues in the CDR3. Deletions cut 5 bases from V and 2 bases from J, with 12 bases between. The CDR3 is CASSTQGGTNEKLFF. The CDR3 bases are TGTGCCAGCAGTACTCAGGGTGGGACTAATGAAAAACTGTTTTTT.

This chain uses TRBV10-3 with TRBJ1-3; TRBD1 might be the D (6 bases). This CDR3 contains 17 residues. CDR1 is ENHRY, CDR2 SYGVKD, per germline. Trimming took 0 bases from V and 0 from J, leaving 12 bases between them. CDR3 nucleotides: TGTGCCATCAGTGAGTCCTACAGGGCGAACTCTGGAAACACCATATATTTT. This translates into CAISESYRANSGNTIYF.

This sequence joins TRBV5-1 and TRBJ2-3; D gene unclear. Germline loops: CDR1 SGHRS, CDR2 YFSETQ. The CDR3 totals 14 residues. Trimming pared 4 bases from V and 6 bases from J, leaving 15 bases between. The chain's CDR3 is CASSPNPGSDTQYF. CDR3 nucleotide sequence: TGCGCCAGCAGCCCCAATCCAGGTTCGGATACGCAGTATTTT. The full variable domain, in which reference TRBV5-1 and TRBJ2-3 provide the parts outside the CDR3, is KAGVTQTPRYLIKTRGQQVTLSCSPISGHRSVSWYQQTPGQGLQFLFEYFSETQRNKGNFPGRFSGRQFSNSRSEMNVSTLELGDSALYLCASSPNPGSDTQYFGPGTRLTVL.

This clone was counted only a few times. The V gene is TRBV5-6, the J gene TRBJ1-3; D is uncertain. The CDR3 runs 15 residues. V was clipped by 2 bases and J by 0 bases, with 9 bases between them. Germline loops: CDR1 SGHDT, CDR2 YYEEEE. The chain's CDR3 is CASSFPAASGNTIYF. As DNA, the CDR3 is TGTGCCAGCAGCTTCCCCGCGGCCTCTGGAAACACCATATATTTT.

The chain combines TRBV10-1 with TRBJ2-1; 9 nucleotides align to TRBD2. Germline trimming cut 6 bases from V and 5 bases from J; bases unmatched to any gene: 11. This CDR3 has 16 amino acids. Germline lookup yields CDR1 WNHNN and CDR2 SYGVQD (reference sequence). CDR3 DNA sequence: TGCGCCAGCAGCCCCCTCTGGCGGGGGGGCCACAATGAGCAGTTCTTC. Translated, it gives CASSPLWRGGHNEQFF.

The chain joins TRBV6-2 or TRBV6-3 to TRBJ2-2; 8 bases align to TRBD1. This CDR3 spans 14 amino acids. The trim removed 6 bases at V and 4 bases at J, leaving 4 bases unmatched. CDR1 is MNHEY and CDR2 is SVGEGT in the germline V gene. CDR3 nucleotides: TGTGCCAGCAGCCCCAGGGGGCGCACCGGGGAGCTGTTTTTT. Its protein is CASSPRGRTGELFF.

The chain is built from TRBV7-9 and TRBJ1-1, with D perhaps TRBD1 (5 bases). The CDR3 loop spans 14 amino acids. Germline V gene lookup returns CDR1 SEHNR and CDR2 FQNEAQ (reference sequence). Trimming removed 7 bases from V and 5 bases from J, with 17 bases in between. The CDR3 reads CASKTQAAKTEAFF. CDR3 bases: TGTGCCAGCAAGACACAGGCGGCTAAAACTGAAGCTTTCTTT.

The chain couples TRBV6-5 to TRBJ1-5; no clear D gene. With 0 bases removed from V and 6 bases from J, the gap between germline ends came to 6 bases. CDR1 is MNHEY and CDR2 is SVGAGI in the germline V gene. CDR3 length equals 13 residues. In DNA form, the CDR3 reads TGTGCCAGCAGTTACTCGAGGGCTCAGCCCCAGCATTTT. Its protein product is CASSYSRAQPQHF.

This clone has only one observation. The genes are TRBV15 and TRBJ1-1, with 9 nucleotides matching TRBD1. CDR3 length equals 16 residues. V trimming: 8 bases; J trimming: 3 bases; junction bases outside the gene matches: 13. Looked up from germline, CDR1 is LNHNV and CDR2 is YYDKDF (reference sequence). In DNA, the CDR3 is TGTGCCACCTCCCTCCGAAAGGGGGACAGGGACACTGAAGCTTTCTTT. Protein: CATSLRKGDRDTEAFF.

The chain links TRBV7-2 to TRBJ1-2; TRBD1 might be the D (5 bases). Germline V gene sequence: CDR1 SGHTA, CDR2 FQGNSA. Trimming removed 2 bases at V and 4 bases at J, with 11 bases between. This CDR3 spans 14 amino acids. CDR3 sequence reads: CASSLLGVGYGYTF. As DNA, the CDR3 is TGTGCCAGCAGCTTATTAGGGGTAGGCTATGGCTACACCTTC.

The chain joins TRBV28 to TRBJ2-3; D gene unclear. Trimming removed 1 base at V and 11 bases at J, with 10 bases between. The CDR3 covers 12 residues. From germline, CDR1 is MDHEN and CDR2 SYDVKM. CDR3: CASSLLVRGQYF. The CDR3 DNA is TGTGCCAGCAGTTTATTAGTGAGAGGGCAGTATTTT.

The chain uses TRBV30 and TRBJ2-2, with a tentative D call TRBD2 (5 bases). V was cut by 0 bases and J by 0 bases, with 8 bases left in between. CDR3 length equals 15 residues. CDR1 GTSNPN and CDR2 SVGIG come from the germline V gene (reference sequence). In DNA form, the CDR3 reads TGTGCCTGGAGTGTAAAGCGGTCGAACACCGGGGAGCTGTTTTTT. It is translated as CAWSVKRSNTGELFF.

The chain couples TRBV6-5 to TRBJ1-2, with D possibly matching TRBD1 (6 bases). The CDR3 covers 15 residues. The germline CDR1 and CDR2 sequences are MNHEY and SVGAGI. Trimming took off 4 bases at V and 3 bases at J, with 15 bases between the two ends. CDR3 coding DNA: TGTGCCAGCAGTTCCTCGGACAGTTATTACTATGGCTACACCTTC. Its protein is CASSSSDSYYYGYTF.

The chain has TRBV12-3 or TRBV12-4 and TRBJ2-2, with D unclear. Trimming took 7 bases from V and 5 from J, leaving 5 bases between them. CDR3 length equals 11 residues. CDR3 sequence: CASTRTGELFF. The CDR3 DNA sequence: TGTGCCAGCACCAGGACCGGGGAGCTGTTTTTT.

V gene TRBV19 combines with J gene TRBJ1-1, with D possibly being TRBD1 (6 bases). This CDR3 is 15 amino acids long. Germline CDR1 reads LNHDA; CDR2 reads SQIVND (reference sequence). The V end lost 4 bases, the J end lost 2 bases, and 14 bases lay between the germline ends. CDR3 nucleotides: TGTGCCAGTAGTACCCTGGACAGTAGAAACACTGAAGCTTTCTTT. Encoded protein: CASSTLDSRNTEAFF.